This T cell receptor (beta chain) was identified in a study of OX40 agonist ivuxolimab in advanced cancers. Concerning the study at large: Ivuxolimab, which targeted the costimulatory receptor OX40 (CD134), was an agonistic, fully human IgG2 monoclonal antibody. Three dose-escalation patients achieved partial responses, one with hepatocellular carcinoma and two with cutaneous melanoma. Peripheral TCRbeta sequencing was intended to test whether TCR sequence diversity was altered and clonal T-cell expansion was caused by ivuxolimab. Intravenous ivuxolimab was administered to patients every 2 weeks at six dose levels: 0.01, 0.1, 0.3, 1.5, 3 and 10 mg/kg. The dose-escalation cohort was almost 85% male with a mean age of around 62 years, ranging from about 20 to 85. Prior anti-PD-1, anti-PD-L1 or anti-CTLA-4 therapy was permitted, and checkpoint inhibitors had been received by less than 45% of dose-escalation patients. Among the roughly 52 dose-escalation patients, some 20 had hepatocellular carcinoma, some 15 melanoma, 9 renal cell carcinoma and 9 head and neck cancer. The monotherapy dose-escalation portion (N of about 50 patients) of the phase I ivuxolimab trial is reported in the paper. The research as a whole found: At doses from 0.1 to 3.0 mg/kg, clonal expansion was seen in both CD4+ and CD8+ blood T cells between baseline and week 6. In partial responders in the 0.1-3.0 mg/kg groups, normalized peripheral clonal expansion was found to be among the lowest, especially among CD8+ T cells. Which antigens the clonally expanded peripheral T cells were specific for was not determined. After ivuxolimab, expanded clones were on average more numerous among CD8+ T cells than among CD4+ T cells. Low levels of normalized T-cell clonal expansion were also seen in some patients who did not respond.

This clone was picked up one time. This receptor's antigen is unknown. Per-nucleotide qualities are absent, and no much larger clonotype sits a single base away. Patients with a history of autoimmune disease or receiving systemic immunosuppression were excluded from the trial. In every dose cohort, peripheral blood was drawn for TCR sequencing at baseline, cycle 4 day 1, and cycle 7 day 1. The samples were taken from a phase I, first-in-human, multicenter, open-label dose-escalation trial of ivuxolimab. Adults with locally advanced or metastatic melanoma, renal cell carcinoma, hepatocellular carcinoma or head and neck squamous cell carcinoma were enrolled in the trial. Before TCR sequencing, CD4+ and CD8+ T cells were separately sorted from peripheral blood. V is reduced by 7 bases and J by 10 bases, leaving a spacing of 19 bases between them. The germline V gene (reference sequence) yields LNHDA for CDR1 and SQIVND for CDR2. The CDR3 spans 13 residues, from the cysteine through the phenylalanine. The kept DNA is CDR3 alone, 39 bases in frame from the first base.

For sequencing of the TCRbeta CDR3 region, genomic DNA was extracted from the sorted cells. The immunoSEQ Assay was used for sequencing of TCRbeta CDR3 regions. TCRdb carries this immuneACCESS record with in-frame sequences only. Its versions omit some clonotypes, under half of them owing to an unresolved V gene in the studies checked, with the rest unexplained. Here the sample has roughly 70,000 clones; around 90% occur a single time. Clones ranked in the top ten supply 2% to 2.5% of the sample. This clonotype was sampled from an adult with an advanced solid tumor such as melanoma, head and neck, liver or kidney cancer. The chain is assembled from TRBV19 and TRBJ1-1; the D gene is perhaps TRBD1, on 5 matching bases. The specimen was CD4+ or CD8+ T cells sorted from blood, collected in a trial of the OX40 agonist ivuxolimab. The CDR3 loop reads CASTSGTTRGAFF. The DNA reads as follows: TGTGCCAGTACTTCCGGGACCACCCGTGGAGCTTTCTTT. With the portions outside the CDR3 filled from the reference TRBV19 and TRBJ1-1 genes, the complete variable region becomes DGGITQSPKYLFRKEGQNVTLSCEQNLNHDAMYWYRQDPGQGLRLIYYSQIVNDFQKGDIAEGYSVSREKKESFPLTVTSAQKNPTAFYLCASTSGTTRGAFFGQGTRLTVV.